This record looks at one T cell receptor (beta chain) sequence and its context. Sequencing used immunoSEQ multiplex PCR; TCRdb keeps in-frame clones, though not all of them. Here the sample spans some 62,000 clones, more than 75% being singletons. The sample comes from a study of technical replicates of blood from a few donors. Germline V gene data show CDR1 as SNHLY and CDR2 as FYNNEI. Deletions cut 6 bases from V and 1 base from J, with 11 bases between. The CDR3 spans 14 residues. The sample consisted of PBMCs. The genes are TRBV2 and TRBJ2-3, with no clear D. The receptor's source is a human donor in good health. Some clones in this sample may be carry-over from other donors' samples. The CDR3 is CASSRSSGTDTQYF. The CDR3 DNA is TGTGCCAGCAGCCGGTCCTCCGGCACAGATACGCAGTATTTT.